This TCR beta chain was sequenced during a study of shared clonotypes between healthy human individuals. Every immunoSEQ plate was one replicate of a subset's evenly spread DNA. The assay was immunoSEQ multiplex PCR, and TCRdb's table has in-frame clones only and misses some. The data show about 580,000 clones, about 98% seen once. Regarding this clone: The antigen is unknown.

Naive CD8 cells comprised CD45RO-negative, CCR7-positively selected cells, excluding terminally differentiated effector memory CD45RA+ cells. Recent vaccinations or acute infections were absent in the healthy HIV-negative adult donors. General observations from the study: Memory subsets generally showed lower estimated richness than naive subsets. Several donors had around 5% of their naive CD4 clonotypes in common.

The length of the CDR3 is 14 residues. After removal of 3 bases from V and 1 base from J, the junction contained 3 bases not matched to a gene. CDR1 and CDR2 from the germline V gene are MNHEY and SMNVEV (reference sequence). The chain recombines TRBV27 with TRBJ2-7, with 7 bases lining up with TRBD1. The TCR comes from a man aged 25-45 years in good health. The sample taken for sequencing was naive CD8+ T cells sorted from blood. CDR3 region: CASSFRDSSYEQYF. For the CDR3, the DNA is TGTGCCAGCAGTTTCCGGGACAGTTCCTACGAGCAGTACTTC.